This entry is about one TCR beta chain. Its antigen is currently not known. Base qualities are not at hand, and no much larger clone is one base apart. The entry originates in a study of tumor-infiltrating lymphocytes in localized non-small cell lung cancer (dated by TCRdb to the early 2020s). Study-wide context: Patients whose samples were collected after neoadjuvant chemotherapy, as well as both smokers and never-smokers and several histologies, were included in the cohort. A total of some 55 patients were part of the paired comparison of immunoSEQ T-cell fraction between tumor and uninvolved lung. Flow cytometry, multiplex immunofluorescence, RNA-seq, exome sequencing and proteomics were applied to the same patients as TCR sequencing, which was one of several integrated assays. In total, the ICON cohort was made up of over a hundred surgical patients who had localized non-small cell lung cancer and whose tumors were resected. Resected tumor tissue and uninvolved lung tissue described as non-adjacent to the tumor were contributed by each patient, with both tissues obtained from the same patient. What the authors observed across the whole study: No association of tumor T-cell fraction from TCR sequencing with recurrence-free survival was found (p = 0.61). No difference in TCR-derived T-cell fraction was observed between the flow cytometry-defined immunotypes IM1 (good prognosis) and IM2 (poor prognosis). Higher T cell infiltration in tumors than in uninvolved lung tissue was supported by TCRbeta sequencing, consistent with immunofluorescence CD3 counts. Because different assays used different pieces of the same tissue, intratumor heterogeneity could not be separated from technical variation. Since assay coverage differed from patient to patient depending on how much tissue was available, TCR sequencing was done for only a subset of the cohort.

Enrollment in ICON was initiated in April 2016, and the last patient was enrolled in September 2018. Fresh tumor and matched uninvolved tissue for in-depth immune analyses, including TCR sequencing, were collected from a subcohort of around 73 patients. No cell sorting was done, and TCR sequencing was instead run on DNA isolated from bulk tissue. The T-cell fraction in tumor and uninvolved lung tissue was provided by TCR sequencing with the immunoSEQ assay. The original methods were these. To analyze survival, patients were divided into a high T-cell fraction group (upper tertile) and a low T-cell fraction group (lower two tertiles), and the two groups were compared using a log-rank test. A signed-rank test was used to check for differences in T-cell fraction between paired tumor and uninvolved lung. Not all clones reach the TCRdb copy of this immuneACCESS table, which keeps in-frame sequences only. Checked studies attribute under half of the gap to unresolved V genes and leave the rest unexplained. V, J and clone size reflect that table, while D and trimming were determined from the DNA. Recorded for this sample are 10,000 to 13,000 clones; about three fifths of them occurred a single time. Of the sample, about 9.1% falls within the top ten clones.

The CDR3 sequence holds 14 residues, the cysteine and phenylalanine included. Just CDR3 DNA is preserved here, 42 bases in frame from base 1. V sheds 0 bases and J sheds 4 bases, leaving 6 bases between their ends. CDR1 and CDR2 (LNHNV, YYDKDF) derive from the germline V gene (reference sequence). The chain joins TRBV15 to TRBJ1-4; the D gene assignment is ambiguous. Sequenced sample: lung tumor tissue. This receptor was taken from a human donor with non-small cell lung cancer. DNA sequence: TGTGCCACCAGCAGAGATTACAATAATGAAAAACTGTTTTTT. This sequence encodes CATSRDYNNEKLFF.